This is a list of T cell receptor beta chains from one sample in a study of shared clonotypes between healthy human individuals. This table comes from immunoSEQ multiplex PCR, and its TCRdb copy is limited to in-frame clones, with some not included. Of approximately 320,000 clones in the sample, around nine tenths are singletons; the top ten hold roughly 15%. Sequencing used memory CD8+ T cells sorted from blood. Receptors were obtained from a man between 18 and 35 years old in good health. The CDR3 runs from the conserved cysteine through the conserved F or W. The order of the fields is D gene, J gene, V gene, CDR3 protein. A D gene is named only where the DNA matches it firmly.

- | TRBJ2-7 | TRBV29-1 | CSVEVVAGSGEQYF
TRBD2 | TRBJ2-1 | TRBV7-9 | CASSLSGSGSSYNEQFF
- | TRBJ1-1 | TRBV7-9 | CASSLVNTHTEAFF
TRBD2 | TRBJ2-1 | TRBV7-2 | CATAAAGGFYNEQFF
- | TRBJ2-3 | TRBV10-2 | CASRNRTGGASTDTQYF
TRBD1 | TRBJ2-1 | TRBV13 | CASSLEQGVYNEQFF
- | TRBJ1-2 | TRBV7-9 | CASSSKGTDLYGYTF
- | TRBJ2-7 | TRBV21-1 | CASSKDFGPENRASGRSYEQYF
- | TRBJ2-7 | TRBV6-6 | CASREGEGGIDYEQYF
- | TRBJ1-1 | TRBV20-1 | CSARAGREAFF
TRBD1 | TRBJ1-1 | TRBV7-6 | CASSIPQGRATEAFF
TRBD1 | TRBJ2-1 | TRBV30 | CAWSSGGMSDEQFF
- | TRBJ2-1 | TRBV4-3 | CASSQDRQGSYNEQFF
TRBD1 | TRBJ1-5 | TRBV7-9 | CASSLLTAGTARSEPQHF
- | TRBJ1-4 | TRBV7-8 | CASSLGIGEKLFF
- | TRBJ2-7 | TRBV30 | CAWSTRQEPLYEQYF
- | TRBJ1-1 | TRBV11-2 | CASRLTRRGTEAFF